This TCR beta chain is from a study of blood T cells in healthy people across ages. General study points: Naive T cell percentage and TCR beta diversity correlated strongly.

The use of a sample-barcoded 5' primer and a J-beta primer mix characterized a second PCR of 7 to 11 cycles. There were at least 2.5 million CDR3-containing paired-end reads obtained from each sample. One entry per CDR3 protein results from TCRdb running MiXCR on the 5' RACE reads. Among some 1.8 million distinct CDR3 sequences listed, 30% to 40% were seen once. The table lists this clonotype with a few counts. The antigen is not known. Every donor gave approximately 10 milliliters of peripheral blood. Each sample used at least 7 million PBMCs. Trimming pared 7 bases from V and 0 bases from J, leaving 13 bases between. The CDR3 sequence is 14 residues long.

The sequencing sample was made of blood. The clonotype was recovered from a human donor in good health. The chain is built from TRBV12-3 or TRBV12-4 and TRBJ2-7; D might be TRBD1 or TRBD2, each matching 5 bases. Here the CDR3 reads CASTGTSNSYEQYF. For the CDR3, the DNA is TGTGCCAGCACCGGGACGTCGAACTCCTACGAGCAGTACTTC.